This T cell receptor (beta chain) is from a study of blood T cell repertoires in COVID-19. Between the trimmed V and J ends, which lost 0 bases and 7 bases, there was a span of 12 bases. From germline, CDR1 is MNHEY and CDR2 SVGAGI. This CDR3 is built from 15 residues. Per the study methods: Estimation of nucleated cell counts was performed using reference gene primer amplification. Using immunoSEQ multiplex PCR, the repertoire was profiled, and TCRdb retains in-frame clones only, with some absent. The V and J calls and clone size come from that table; D and trimming were worked out from the DNA. Of 140,000 to 150,000 clones in the sample, about 82% were seen once.

Sequenced material: peripheral blood. The receptor's source is a woman in her thirties or forties with active or convalescent COVID-19. The chain combines TRBV6-5 with TRBJ1-4, with no clear D. CDR3 loop: CASSYSVAVGEKLFF. The CDR3 DNA reads as TGTGCCAGCAGTTACTCGGTGGCGGTGGGTGAAAAACTGTTTTTT.